The 7 T cell receptor beta chains reported below all come from one sample, sequenced in a study of blood T cell repertoires in COVID-19. Sequencing was performed with immunoSEQ multiplex PCR; in TCRdb, only in-frame clones are kept and a portion is missing. The profile shows about 150,000 clones, 87% of them singletons. The material sequenced was PBMCs or T cells enriched from blood (not recorded which). These TCRs come from a woman between 40 and 50 years old who had been exposed to COVID-19.

The rearrangement uses TRBV3-1 (or the pseudogene TRBV3-2) and TRBJ1-5; no definite D call. Germline V gene lookup returns CDR1 LGHDT and CDR2 YNNKEL (reference sequence). This CDR3 region has 14 residues. The V end was cut by 1 base, the J end by 2 bases, with 6 bases between. The CDR3 coding sequence is TGTGCCAGCAGCCAAGTGCCAGGCAATCAGCCCCAGCATTTT. Translation: CASSQVPGNQPQHF.

The chain has TRBV7-2 and TRBJ1-1; D unresolved. This CDR3 has 14 amino acids. Germline CDR1 reads SGHTA; CDR2 reads FQGNSA. Trimming removed 1 base from V and 7 bases from J, with 13 bases in between. CDR3 bases: TGTGCCAGCAGCTTAGGTCCGGGGTGGGGTGAAGCTTTCTTT. Amino acids: CASSLGPGWGEAFF.

V and J are TRBV19 and TRBJ1-1; TRBD1 matches at 7 bases. J gave up 12 bases and V 4 bases, and 5 bases lay outside the gene matches. The CDR3 spans 11 residues. Germline V gene lookup returns CDR1 LNHDA and CDR2 SQIVND (reference sequence). The CDR3 DNA reads TGTGCCAGTAGTACGACAGGGATAACTTTCTTT. It codes for CASSTTGITFF.

The chain is built from TRBV27 and TRBJ2-7; D possibly corresponds to TRBD1 (6 bases). Trimming cost V 8 bases and J 3 bases, with 17 bases left between them. Germline lookup yields CDR1 MNHEY and CDR2 SMNVEV (reference sequence). The CDR3 length is 14 residues. CDR3 DNA: TGTGCCAGCCGTCGCTCCGGGACAAACTACGAGCAGTACTTC. This sequence encodes CASRRSGTNYEQYF.

This clone was found many times. The rearrangement links TRBV6-1 to TRBJ1-2; perhaps TRBD1 as D (5 bases). V lost 3 bases and J lost 4, with 9 bases in between. The germline CDR1 and CDR2 sequences are MNHNS and SASEGT. This CDR3 spans 13 amino acids. This CDR3 reads CASSDPGGYGYTF. DNA of the CDR3: TGTGCCAGCAGTGACCCCGGGGGCTATGGCTACACCTTC.

V gene TRBV12-3 or TRBV12-4 combines with J gene TRBJ2-6, with D uncertain. Trimming stripped 3 bases from V and 5 bases from J, with 5 bases between. This CDR3 is 13 amino acids long. The chain's CDR3 is CASSFSRANVLTF. Here the CDR3 DNA reads TGTGCCAGCAGTTTTTCTCGGGCCAACGTCCTGACTTTC.

The chain joins TRBV18 to TRBJ2-1; unclear D gene. V was shortened by 3 bases and J by 6 bases, with 12 bases between the two germline ends. Germline loops: CDR1 KGHSH, CDR2 LQKENI. This CDR3 is built from 14 residues. As DNA, the CDR3 is TGTGCCAGCTCACCTCCGCCGATTAGCAATGAGCAGTTCTTC. Translation: CASSPPPISNEQFF.